The 3 T cell receptor beta chains below come from one sample, sequenced in a study of relationships among human T cell subsets (TCRdb year 2010). Starting from positively selected CD4+ cells, anti-CD25 beads were used to select CD4+CD25+ regulatory T cells. Library preparation was by multiplex PCR. TCRdb names 454 GS FLX as the instrument used. Semiquantitative ARM-PCR was used to amplify the TCR alpha and beta CDR3 regions from mRNA. In ARM-PCR, tagged nested gene-specific primers were used first, and exponential amplification was then carried out by communal superprimers. The public reads were reprocessed in TCRdb via fastp at Q25 and MiXCR, keeping in-frame beta chains. Entries that share a CDR3 protein sequence are merged under the most common genes and DNA. The table for this sample lists approximately 13,000 distinct CDR3 sequences; 60% of them were counted only once. The ten top clones hold roughly 1.9% of the sample.

Sequenced: Tregs sorted from blood. All receptors derive from a middle-aged man in good health.

The J gene is TRBJ1-2, the V gene TRBV13, with unresolved D. Per the germline V gene, CDR1 is PRHDT and CDR2 is FYEKMQ (reference sequence). Trimming left V 5 bases short and J 2 bases short, with 21 bases between. CDR3 size: 17 residues. The DNA of the CDR3 is TGTGCCAGCAGCCGGGCAAAATACCCGGCGGGGAACTATGGCTACACCTTC. Translating it yields CASSRAKYPAGNYGYTF. The entire variable domain, with the rest obtained from reference TRBV13 and TRBJ1-2, is as follows: AAGVIQSPRHLIKEKRETATLKCYPIPRHDTVYWYQQGPGQDPQFLISFYEKMQSDKGSIPDRFSAQQFSDYHSELNMSSLELGDSALYFCASSRAKYPAGNYGYTFGSGTRLTVV.

V gene TRBV7-9 combines with J gene TRBJ2-5; D ambiguous. Trimming removed 5 bases at V and 1 base at J, with 20 bases between. Germline-derived CDR1 and CDR2 are SEHNR and FQNEAQ (reference sequence). This CDR3 contains 17 residues. The CDR3 protein is CASSPTLGRSFQETQYF. The DNA of the CDR3 is TGTGCCAGCAGCCCCACCTTGGGCAGGTCCTTCCAAGAGACCCAGTACTTC.

V is TRBV20-1 and J is TRBJ2-5, with D perhaps being TRBD1 or TRBD2 (5 bases each). The CDR3 consists of 13 residues. Per the germline V gene, CDR1 is DFQATT and CDR2 is SNEGSKA (reference sequence). The V end was cut by 6 bases, the J end by 0 bases, with 11 bases between. The CDR3 spells CSAKRGYQETQYF. DNA of the CDR3: TGCAGTGCAAAGAGGGGATACCAAGAGACCCAGTACTTC.